Each of the 12 T cell receptor beta chains below was sequenced from the same sample in a study of CD8+CD57+ T cells in acquired aplastic anemia. Investigators profiled TCR beta VDJ and CDR3 from genomic DNA template. TCRdb re-called the reads with MiXCR, one entry per CDR3 protein. This sample has 250,000 to 350,000 distinct CDR3 sequences, with around 60% found just once. Material for sequencing was sorted CD4+, CD8+, or CD8+CD57+ T cells (not recorded which) from PBMCs. The receptors derive from a human donor with severe aplastic anemia or a healthy control (not recorded which).

This clonotype was seen only once. The CDR3 nucleotides read TGTGCCAGCGTCTTGGGAAGCGGGGCTTACAATGAGCAGTTCTTC. This sequence encodes CASVLGSGAYNEQFF. The chain links TRBV7-8 to TRBJ2-1; 7 bases fit TRBD2. The CDR3 totals 15 residues. Germline-derived CDR1 and CDR2 are SGHVS and FQNEAQ. V dropped 8 bases and J dropped 4; count of bases not matched to a gene: 11.

This clonotype has a handful of counts. This rearrangement joins TRBV24-1 to TRBJ2-1; D is unclear. Trimming stripped 9 bases from V and 7 bases from J, with 15 bases between. Germline CDR1 and CDR2: KGHDR and SFDVKD. The CDR3 length is 13 residues. CDR3 in amino acids: CATSHHPLNEQFF. CDR3 coding DNA: TGTGCCACCTCCCATCACCCTTTGAATGAGCAGTTCTTC.

J is TRBJ2-7 and V is TRBV5-5; no reliable D call. The CDR3 has 15 residues. Trimming left V 5 bases short and J 0 bases short, with 15 bases between. Germline V gene sequence: CDR1 SGHKS, CDR2 YYEKEE (reference sequence). CDR3 nucleotides: TGTGCCAGCAGGCGCACCCTCGGCAGCTCCTACGAGCAGTACTTC. It yields the protein CASRRTLGSSYEQYF.

In its sample, this clonotype was seen many times. The chain recombines TRBV6-5 with TRBJ1-1; D unclear. The CDR3 covers 16 residues. Germline V gene data show CDR1 as MNHEY and CDR2 as SVGAGI. The germline V and J ends were trimmed by 0 bases and 4 bases, with 15 bases remaining between them. As DNA, the CDR3 is TGTGCCAGCAGTTACTCGGGGTCGGCCAGCCCCACTGAAGCTTTCTTT. Its protein is CASSYSGSASPTEAFF.

This clonotype was picked up many times. The gene calls are TRBV5-4 and TRBJ1-2, with 9 bases that match TRBD1. The CDR3 runs 15 residues. Germline CDR1 and CDR2: SGHNT and YYREEE (reference sequence). Unmatched junction bases numbered 7, after V lost 4 bases and J lost 3 bases. The CDR3 loop reads CASSAGRQGDYGYTF. The CDR3 bases are TGTGCCAGCAGCGCAGGACGACAGGGGGACTATGGCTACACCTTC.

The V and J genes are TRBV5-4 and TRBJ1-2; possible D gene TRBD1, 5 bases. With 4 bases removed from V and 5 bases from J, the gap between germline ends came to 21 bases. The germline V gene encodes CDR1 SGHNT and CDR2 YYREEE (reference sequence). CDR3 length equals 16 residues. CDR3 protein: CASSPGGSTGIYGYTF. The CDR3 DNA sequence: TGTGCCAGCAGCCCCGGGGGTTCGACTGGGATTTATGGCTACACCTTC.

This clonotype was recorded at least ten times. V and J are TRBV7-2 and TRBJ1-4, with D perhaps matching TRBD1 (6 bases). Germline V gene sequence: CDR1 SGHTA, CDR2 FQGNSA. V lost 3 bases and J 5 bases, leaving 10 bases between the germline ends. The CDR3 covers 14 residues. The CDR3 DNA reads as TGTGCCAGCAGCTTCGGAGGACAGAATGAAAAACTGTTTTTT. It is translated as CASSFGGQNEKLFF.

This clonotype was recorded at least ten times. This rearrangement joins TRBV5-1 to TRBJ1-4; 7 nucleotides match TRBD1. The CDR3 is 14 amino acids. The germline gives CDR1 SGHRS, CDR2 YFSETQ. V lost 4 bases, J lost 8 bases, and 8 bases stayed unmatched. DNA for the CDR3: TGCGCCAGCAGCCTCGGGACAGTGGAGGAAAAACTGTTTTTT. Translation gives CASSLGTVEEKLFF.

The genes are TRBV20-1 and TRBJ1-5; TRBD1 is a possible D gene (6 bases). Between the trimmed V and J ends, which lost 6 bases and 1 base, there was a span of 10 bases. The CDR3 is 13 residues long. Germline V gene sequence: CDR1 DFQATT, CDR2 SNEGSKA (reference sequence). For the CDR3, the DNA is TGCAGTGCAGGGACATTAAGCAATCAGCCCCAGCATTTT. Translated: CSAGTLSNQPQHF.

This clonotype was seen more than once but under ten times. The J gene is TRBJ2-7, the V gene TRBV6-5; D is possibly TRBD2 (7 bases). The germline V gene encodes CDR1 MNHEY and CDR2 SVGAGI. The CDR3 loop spans 12 amino acids. The V gene lost 8 bases and the J gene lost 4 bases, with 12 bases spanning the gap. The CDR3 DNA follows: TGTGCCAGCGGGGGGGGCTCGTACGAGCAGTACTTC. It translates to CASGGGSYEQYF.

J is TRBJ1-2 and V is TRBV20-1; D is ambiguous. Looked up from germline, CDR1 is DFQATT and CDR2 is SNEGSKA (reference sequence). The CDR3 runs 13 residues. Trimming removed 0 bases at V and 2 bases at J, with 7 bases between. The CDR3 protein is CSARDTVNYGYTF. DNA of the CDR3: TGCAGTGCTAGAGATACAGTCAACTATGGCTACACCTTC.

The chain employs TRBV24-1 and TRBJ1-5, with 8 bases matching TRBD1. After removal of 3 bases from V and 6 bases from J, the junction contained 3 bases not matched to a gene. The germline V gene has CDR1 KGHDR and CDR2 SFDVKD. This CDR3 comprises 14 residues. The CDR3 sequence: CATSDRTGSQPQHF. CDR3 sequence (DNA): TGTGCCACCAGTGATAGGACAGGGAGTCAGCCCCAGCATTTT.